This T cell receptor (beta chain) was captured in a study of blood T cell repertoires in COVID-19. Study-level background: Nucleic acid was either cDNA or gDNA, and it came from T cells, B-cell-depleted T cells, or PBMCs.

V lost 6 bases and J 5 bases, leaving 11 bases between the germline ends. The germline gives CDR1 GTSNPN, CDR2 SVGIG (reference sequence). This CDR3 contains 13 residues. In the original analysis: How many nucleated cells were present was estimated from reference gene primer amplification. Data came from immunoSEQ multiplex PCR; TCRdb stores just in-frame clones and leaves some out. V and J calls and clone size come straight from that table; D and trimming were deduced from the DNA. The sample has around 280,000 clones; approximately 89% are singletons. Seattle patient enrollment occurred during active infection, with longitudinal follow-up thereafter.

The chain uses TRBV30 and TRBJ1-6, with a tentative D call TRBD1 (6 bases). This TCR came from a woman in her thirties with COVID-19, enrolled during active disease. The sample comprised peripheral blood. The CDR3 bases are TGTGCCTGTACAGGGCTTAATAATTCACCCCTCCACTTT. This codes for CACTGLNNSPLHF.